This T cell receptor beta chain was observed in a study of regulatory T cells in long-lasting Graves disease (dated by TCRdb to 2020 to 2023). About the full investigation: Persistent Graves' disease was defined as persistently positive TSH receptor autoantibodies together with antithyroid drug treatment for over 5 years. Patients with persistent Graves' disease were compared with patients with newly diagnosed Graves' disease using TCR sequencing and RNA sequencing of peripheral blood. The study was conducted in China and was registered as a clinical trial. A total of around 35 samples underwent TCR sequencing: around 13 from persistent and approximately 20 from newly diagnosed Graves' disease patients. Antithyroid drugs had been taken for approximately 10 years on average by persistent Graves' disease patients in the clinical cohort. Study-wide findings and limitations: Preferential use of TRBV28, TRBJ1-2 and TRBJ2-5 was observed in persistent disease, whereas TRBV20-1 and TRBJ2-1 were favored in newly diagnosed disease. Patients with persistent disease shared more public clonotypes (over 2,500) than newly diagnosed patients did (about 1,000). Lower TCR Shannon entropy and fewer highly expanded clones were observed in persistent Graves' disease patients than in newly diagnosed patients, which suggested clonal expansion. Because the primary lesion, thyroid tissue, could not be accessed, the study looked at peripheral blood alone. The small sample size was acknowledged by the authors as a limitation that may reduce accuracy. Only the TCR beta chain was sequenced and analyzed.

The time point label corresponds to: persistent/refractory GD, antithyroid drugs over 5 years with positive TRAb. For both TCR sequencing and RNA sequencing, RNA was extracted from PBMCs using TRIzol. Graves' disease was diagnosed according to American Thyroid Association guidelines. Recruitment of patients was carried out at an endocrinology department in Xi'an, China. Each patient gave about 9.1 milliliters of peripheral blood, collected in an EDTA anticoagulant tube. PBMCs were isolated by Ficoll Paque Plus density gradient separation without further T cell sorting. An Agilent 2100 Bioanalyzer and agarose gel were used to assess RNA quality, and a NanoDrop 2000 was used to measure RNA concentration. Receptors were amplified or captured by multiplex PCR. These reads were obtained on an Illumina HiSeq 4000. To build TCR beta libraries, CDR3 regions were amplified by Arm-PCR using iRepertoire HTBI primers. PCR products were gel purified before sequencing. In the original analysis: A total of fewer than 65 TRBV and some 15 TRBJ segments were identified across samples and were used for gene usage analysis of CDR3 amino acid clonotypes. COPE and FqMerger were used to merge filtered high-quality paired reads into contigs. BLAST was used to align contigs to the IMGT TRBV, TRBD and TRBJ reference genes, and CDR3 was defined following IMGT. Highly expanded clones were defined as clonotypes with a frequency above 0.1%. Shannon entropy served as the measure of repertoire diversity, while the Gini coefficient captured V-J evenness. A clonotype found in more than one individual was treated as public. TCRdb cleaned the public reads at Q25 with fastp, built clones with MiXCR and kept in-frame beta chains. Each entry is one CDR3 protein sequence, shown with its most common DNA and genes. The V and J calls reflect TCRdb's pipeline rather than the authors' work. The sample includes over 350,000 distinct CDR3 sequences, with less than 25% observed a single time. Roughly 20% of the sample is held by the ten biggest clonotypes.

Sequences LGHDT (CDR1) and YNNKEL (CDR2) are obtained from the germline V gene (reference sequence). Spanning cysteine to phenylalanine, the CDR3 consists of 15 amino acids. Only the CDR3 part of the read is kept: 45 bases, read in frame from the first base. Trimmed from V: 0 bases; trimmed from J: 3 bases; junction bases lacking a gene match: 3. A word on this clonotype: Its antigen is unknown. No qualities accompany the bases; no much larger clone lies one base away.

This receptor was taken from a female donor with Graves disease. Sequencing used peripheral blood mononuclear cells (PBMCs), obtained when the disease was refractory, from a patient treated with antithyroid drugs. The chain is assembled from TRBV3-1 and TRBJ2-7; 9 central bases correspond to TRBD1. The CDR3 reads CASSQEGQGHYEQYF. The bases read TGTGCCAGCAGCCAAGAGGGACAGGGTCACTACGAGCAGTACTTC.